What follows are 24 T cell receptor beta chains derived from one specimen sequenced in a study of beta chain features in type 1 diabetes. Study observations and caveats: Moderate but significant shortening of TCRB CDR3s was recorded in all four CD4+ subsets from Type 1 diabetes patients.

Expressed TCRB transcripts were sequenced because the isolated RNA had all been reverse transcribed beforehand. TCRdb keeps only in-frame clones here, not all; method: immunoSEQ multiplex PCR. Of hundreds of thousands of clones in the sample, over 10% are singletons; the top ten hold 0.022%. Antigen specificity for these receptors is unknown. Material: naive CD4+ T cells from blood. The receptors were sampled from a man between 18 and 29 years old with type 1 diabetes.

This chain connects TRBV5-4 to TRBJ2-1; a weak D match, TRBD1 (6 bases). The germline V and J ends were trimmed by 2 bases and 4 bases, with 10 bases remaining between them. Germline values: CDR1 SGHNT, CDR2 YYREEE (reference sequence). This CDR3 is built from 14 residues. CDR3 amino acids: CASSLVQGYNEQFF. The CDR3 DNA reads TGTGCCAGCAGCTTAGTACAGGGATACAATGAGCAGTTCTTC.

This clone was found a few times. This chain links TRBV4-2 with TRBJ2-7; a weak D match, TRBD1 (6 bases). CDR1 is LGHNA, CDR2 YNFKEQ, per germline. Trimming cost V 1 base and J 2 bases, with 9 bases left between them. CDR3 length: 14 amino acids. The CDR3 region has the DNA TGTGCCAGCAGCCAAGTGGGGACAACCTACGAGCAGTACTTC. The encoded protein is CASSQVGTTYEQYF.

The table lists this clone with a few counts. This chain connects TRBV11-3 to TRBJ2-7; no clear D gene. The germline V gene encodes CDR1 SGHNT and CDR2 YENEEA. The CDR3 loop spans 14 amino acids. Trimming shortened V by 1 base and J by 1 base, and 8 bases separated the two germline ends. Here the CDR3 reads CASSLGPSSYEQYF. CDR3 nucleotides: TGTGCCAGCAGCTTAGGCCCTTCTTCCTACGAGCAGTACTTC. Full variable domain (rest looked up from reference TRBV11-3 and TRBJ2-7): EAGVVQSPRYKIIEKKQPVAFWCNPISGHNTLYWYLQNLGQGPELLIRYENEEAVDDSQLPKDRFSAERLKGVDSTLKIQPAELGDSAVYLCASSLGPSSYEQYFGPGTRLTVT.

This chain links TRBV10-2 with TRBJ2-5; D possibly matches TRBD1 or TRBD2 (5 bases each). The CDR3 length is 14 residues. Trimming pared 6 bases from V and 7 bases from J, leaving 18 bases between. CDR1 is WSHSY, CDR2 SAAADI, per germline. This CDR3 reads CASSVGGTIGTQYF. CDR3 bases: TGCGCCAGCAGCGTGGGTGGGACCATCGGGACCCAGTACTTC.

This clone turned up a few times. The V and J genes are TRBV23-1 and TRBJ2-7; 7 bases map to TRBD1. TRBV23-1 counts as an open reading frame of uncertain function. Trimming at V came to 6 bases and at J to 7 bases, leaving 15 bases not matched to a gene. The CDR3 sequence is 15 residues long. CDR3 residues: CASRSSPGGVGEQYF. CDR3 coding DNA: TGCGCCAGCAGATCCTCGCCAGGGGGTGTCGGGGAGCAGTACTTC.

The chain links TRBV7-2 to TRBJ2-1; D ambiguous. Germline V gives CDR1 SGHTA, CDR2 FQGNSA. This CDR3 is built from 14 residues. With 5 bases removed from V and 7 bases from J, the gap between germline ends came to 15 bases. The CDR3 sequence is CASSPEPLSNEQFF. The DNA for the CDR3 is TGTGCCAGCAGCCCCGAACCGCTTAGTAATGAGCAGTTCTTC.

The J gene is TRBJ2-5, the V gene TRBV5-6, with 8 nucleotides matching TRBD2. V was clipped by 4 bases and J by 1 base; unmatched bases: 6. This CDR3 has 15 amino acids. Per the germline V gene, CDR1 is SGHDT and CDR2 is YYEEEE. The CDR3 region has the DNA TGTGCCAGCAGCCTTGGACTAGCTATCCAAGAGACCCAGTACTTC. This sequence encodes CASSLGLAIQETQYF. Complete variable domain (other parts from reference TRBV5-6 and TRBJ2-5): DAGVTQSPTHLIKTRGQQVTLRCSPKSGHDTVSWYQQALGQGPQFIFQYYEEEERQRGNFPDRFSGHQFPNYSSELNVNALLLGDSALYLCASSLGLAIQETQYFGPGTRLLVL.

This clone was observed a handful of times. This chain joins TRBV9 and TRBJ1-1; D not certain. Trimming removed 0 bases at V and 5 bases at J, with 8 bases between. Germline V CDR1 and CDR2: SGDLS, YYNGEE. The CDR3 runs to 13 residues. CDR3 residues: CASSVAAVTEAFF. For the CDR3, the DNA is TGTGCCAGCAGCGTAGCCGCGGTGACTGAAGCTTTCTTT.

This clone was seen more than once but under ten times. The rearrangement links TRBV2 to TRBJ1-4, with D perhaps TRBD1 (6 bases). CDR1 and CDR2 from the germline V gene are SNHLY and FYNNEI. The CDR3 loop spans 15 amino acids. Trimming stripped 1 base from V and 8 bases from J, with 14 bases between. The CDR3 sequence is CASSEEVGQFEKLFF. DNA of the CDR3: TGTGCCAGCAGTGAAGAGGTCGGACAGTTCGAAAAACTGTTTTTT.

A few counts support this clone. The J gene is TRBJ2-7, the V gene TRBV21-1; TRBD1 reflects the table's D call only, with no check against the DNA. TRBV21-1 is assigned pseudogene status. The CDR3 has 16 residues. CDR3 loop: CASSEIRTGRHYEQYF. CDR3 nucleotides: TGTGCCAGCAGCGAGATTAGGACAGGGAGACACTACGAGCAGTACTTC.

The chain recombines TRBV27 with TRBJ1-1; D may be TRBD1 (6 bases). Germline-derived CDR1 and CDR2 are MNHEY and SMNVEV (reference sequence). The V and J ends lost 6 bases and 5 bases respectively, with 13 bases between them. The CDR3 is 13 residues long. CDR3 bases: TGTGCCAGCAGGATGGGGGGCTCGACTGAAGCTTTCTTT. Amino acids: CASRMGGSTEAFF.

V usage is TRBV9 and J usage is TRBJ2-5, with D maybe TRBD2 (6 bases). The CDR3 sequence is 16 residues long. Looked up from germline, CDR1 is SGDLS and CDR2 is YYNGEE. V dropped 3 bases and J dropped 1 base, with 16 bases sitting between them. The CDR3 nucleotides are TGTGCCAGCAGCGCGGGGGTCCTGGACCTCCAAGAGACCCAGTACTTC. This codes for CASSAGVLDLQETQYF.

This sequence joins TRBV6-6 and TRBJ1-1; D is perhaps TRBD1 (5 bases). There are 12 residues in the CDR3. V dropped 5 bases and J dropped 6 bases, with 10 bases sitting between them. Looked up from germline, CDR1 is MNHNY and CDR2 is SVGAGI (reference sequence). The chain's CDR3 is CASSRDLSEAFF. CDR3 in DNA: TGTGCCAGCAGTCGGGACCTTTCTGAAGCTTTCTTT.

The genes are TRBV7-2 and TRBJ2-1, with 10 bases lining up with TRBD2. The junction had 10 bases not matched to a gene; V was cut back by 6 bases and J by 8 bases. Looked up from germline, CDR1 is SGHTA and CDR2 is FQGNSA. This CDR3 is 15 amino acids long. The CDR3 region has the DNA TGTGCCAGCAGGAACAGCGGGGGGGCGGTCGATGAGCAGTTCTTC. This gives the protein CASRNSGGAVDEQFF.

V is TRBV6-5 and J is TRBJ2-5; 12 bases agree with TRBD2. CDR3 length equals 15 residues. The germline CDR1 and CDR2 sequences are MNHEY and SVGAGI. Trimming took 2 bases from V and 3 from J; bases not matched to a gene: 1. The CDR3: CASSYRLAGEETQYF. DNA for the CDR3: TGTGCCAGCAGTTACAGACTAGCGGGGGAAGAGACCCAGTACTTC.

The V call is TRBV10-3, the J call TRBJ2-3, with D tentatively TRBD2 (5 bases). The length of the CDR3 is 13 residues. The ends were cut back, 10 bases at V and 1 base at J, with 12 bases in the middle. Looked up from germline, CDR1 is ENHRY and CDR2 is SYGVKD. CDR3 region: CATIGGRTDTQYF. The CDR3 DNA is TGTGCCACCATAGGCGGGCGCACAGATACGCAGTATTTT.

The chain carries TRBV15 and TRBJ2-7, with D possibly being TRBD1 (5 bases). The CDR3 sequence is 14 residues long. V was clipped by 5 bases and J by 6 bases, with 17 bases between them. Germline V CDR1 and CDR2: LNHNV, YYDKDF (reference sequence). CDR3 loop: CATSGEGVIGEQYF. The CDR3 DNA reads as TGTGCCACCAGCGGGGAAGGGGTAATCGGCGAGCAGTACTTC.

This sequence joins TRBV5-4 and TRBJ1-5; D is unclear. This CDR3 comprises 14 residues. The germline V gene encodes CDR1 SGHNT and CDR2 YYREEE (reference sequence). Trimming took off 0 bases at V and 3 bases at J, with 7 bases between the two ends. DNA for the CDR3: TGTGCCAGCAGCTTGGGCGGACCCAATCAGCCCCAGCATTTT. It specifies CASSLGGPNQPQHF.

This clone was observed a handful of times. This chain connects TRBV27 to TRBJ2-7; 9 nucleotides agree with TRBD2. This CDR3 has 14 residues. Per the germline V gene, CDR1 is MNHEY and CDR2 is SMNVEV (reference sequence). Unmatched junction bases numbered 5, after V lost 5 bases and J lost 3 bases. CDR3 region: CASSRLAAGYEQYF. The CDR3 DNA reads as TGTGCCAGCAGTAGACTAGCGGCGGGCTACGAGCAGTACTTC.

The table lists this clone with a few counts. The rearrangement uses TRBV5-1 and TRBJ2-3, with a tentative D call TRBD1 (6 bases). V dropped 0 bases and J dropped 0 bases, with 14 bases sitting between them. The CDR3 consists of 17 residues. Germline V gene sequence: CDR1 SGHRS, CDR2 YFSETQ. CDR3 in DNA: TGCGCCAGCAGCTTGGTCCCTGGGGGCTTAAGCACAGATACGCAGTATTTT. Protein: CASSLVPGGLSTDTQYF. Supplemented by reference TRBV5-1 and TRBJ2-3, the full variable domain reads KAGVTQTPRYLIKTRGQQVTLSCSPISGHRSVSWYQQTPGQGLQFLFEYFSETQRNKGNFPGRFSGRQFSNSRSEMNVSTLELGDSALYLCASSLVPGGLSTDTQYFGPGTRLTVL.

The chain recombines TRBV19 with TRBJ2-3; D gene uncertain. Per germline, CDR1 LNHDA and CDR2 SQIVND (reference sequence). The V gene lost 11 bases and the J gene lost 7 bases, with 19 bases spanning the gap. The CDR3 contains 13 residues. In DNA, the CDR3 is TGTGCCTCTCAGGATTGGGGTACAAATACGCAGTATTTT. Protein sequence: CASQDWGTNTQYF.

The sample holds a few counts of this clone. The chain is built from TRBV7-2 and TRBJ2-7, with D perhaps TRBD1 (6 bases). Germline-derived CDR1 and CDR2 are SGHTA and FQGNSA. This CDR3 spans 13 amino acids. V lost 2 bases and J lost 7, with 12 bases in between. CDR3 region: CASSLFRTEEQYF. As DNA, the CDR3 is TGTGCCAGCAGCTTATTCAGGACAGAAGAGCAGTACTTC.

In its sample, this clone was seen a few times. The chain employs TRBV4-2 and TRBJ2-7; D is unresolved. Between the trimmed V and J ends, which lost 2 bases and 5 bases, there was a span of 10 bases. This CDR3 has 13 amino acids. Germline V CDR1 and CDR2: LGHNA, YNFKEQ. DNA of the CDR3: TGTGCCAGCAGCCAACCCAGGACGAACGAGCAGTACTTC. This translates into CASSQPRTNEQYF.

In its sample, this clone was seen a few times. The CDR3 nucleotides are TGCGCCAGCAGCCCACAGGGTGGTAACACTGAAGCTTTCTTT. Translating gives CASSPQGGNTEAFF. The chain combines TRBV5-1 with TRBJ1-1; possibly TRBD1 for D (6 bases). The germline gives CDR1 SGHRS, CDR2 YFSETQ. V dropped 4 bases and J dropped 2 bases, with 12 bases sitting between them. The CDR3 is made up of 14 amino acids.